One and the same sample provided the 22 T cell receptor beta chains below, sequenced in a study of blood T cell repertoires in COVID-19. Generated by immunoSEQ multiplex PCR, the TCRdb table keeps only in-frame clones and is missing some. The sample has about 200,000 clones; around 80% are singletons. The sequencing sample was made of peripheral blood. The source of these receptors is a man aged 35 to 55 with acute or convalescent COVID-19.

The CDR3 protein is CASSPPGSSARNTIYF. The CDR3 DNA reads as TGTGCCAGCAGCCCCCCCGGGAGCTCGGCGAGGAACACCATATATTTT. The V and J genes are TRBV7-2 and TRBJ1-3; D call uncertain. The CDR3 loop spans 16 amino acids. The germline gives CDR1 SGHTA, CDR2 FQGNSA. Trimming shortened V by 5 bases and J by 7 bases, and 21 bases separated the two germline ends. The complete variable domain, with remaining parts taken from reference TRBV7-2 and TRBJ1-3, reads GAGVSQSPSNKVTEKGKDVELRCDPISGHTALYWYRQSLGQGLEFLIYFQGNSAPDKSGLPSDRFSAERTGGSVSTLTIQRTQQEDSAVYLCASSPPGSSARNTIYFGEGSWLTVV.

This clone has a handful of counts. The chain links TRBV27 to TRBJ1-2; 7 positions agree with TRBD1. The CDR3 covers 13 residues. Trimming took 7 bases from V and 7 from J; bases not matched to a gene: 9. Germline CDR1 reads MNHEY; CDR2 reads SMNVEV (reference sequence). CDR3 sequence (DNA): TGTGCCAGCACTGACAGGGTAGAGTCTGGCTACACCTTC. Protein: CASTDRVESGYTF.

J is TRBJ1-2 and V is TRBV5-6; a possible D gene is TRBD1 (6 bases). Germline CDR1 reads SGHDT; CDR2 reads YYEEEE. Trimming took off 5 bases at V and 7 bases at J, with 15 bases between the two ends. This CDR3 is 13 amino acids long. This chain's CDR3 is CASSFGQLGGYTF. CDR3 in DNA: TGTGCCAGCAGTTTCGGACAGCTGGGTGGCTACACCTTC.

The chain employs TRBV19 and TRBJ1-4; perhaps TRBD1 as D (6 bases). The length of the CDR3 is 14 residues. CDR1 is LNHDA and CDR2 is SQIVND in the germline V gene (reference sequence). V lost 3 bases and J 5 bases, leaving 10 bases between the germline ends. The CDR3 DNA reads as TGTGCCAGTAGTATGGGACAAAGGAATGAAAAACTGTTTTTT. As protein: CASSMGQRNEKLFF.

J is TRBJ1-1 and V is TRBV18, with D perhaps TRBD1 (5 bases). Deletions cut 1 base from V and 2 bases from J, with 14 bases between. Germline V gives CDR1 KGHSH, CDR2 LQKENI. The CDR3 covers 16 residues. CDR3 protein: CASSPLAQQDNTEAFF. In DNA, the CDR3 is TGTGCCAGCTCACCACTCGCCCAACAGGACAACACTGAAGCTTTCTTT.

The CDR3 is CASSSGQLNSYEQYF. The DNA for the CDR3 is TGTGCCAGCAGCTCGGGACAGCTGAACTCCTACGAGCAGTACTTC. The chain uses TRBV7-9 and TRBJ2-7; 7 bases are shared with TRBD1. The junction had 6 bases not matched to a gene; V was cut back by 4 bases and J by 0 bases. The CDR3 length is 15 residues. Germline V gene data show CDR1 as SEHNR and CDR2 as FQNEAQ (reference sequence).

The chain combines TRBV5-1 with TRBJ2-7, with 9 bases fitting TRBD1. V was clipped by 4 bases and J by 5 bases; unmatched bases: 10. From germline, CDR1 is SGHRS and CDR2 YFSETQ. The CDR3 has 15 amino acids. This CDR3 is CASSPRADRGNEQYF. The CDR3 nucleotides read TGCGCCAGCAGCCCCCGAGCAGACAGGGGGAACGAGCAGTACTTC.

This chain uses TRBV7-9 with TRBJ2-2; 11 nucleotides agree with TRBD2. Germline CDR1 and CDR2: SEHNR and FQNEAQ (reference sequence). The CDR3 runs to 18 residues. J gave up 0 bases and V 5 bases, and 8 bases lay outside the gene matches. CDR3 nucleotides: TGTGCCAGCAGCCTGGGACTAGCGGTAGTCGCGAACACCGGGGAGCTGTTTTTT. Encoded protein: CASSLGLAVVANTGELFF.

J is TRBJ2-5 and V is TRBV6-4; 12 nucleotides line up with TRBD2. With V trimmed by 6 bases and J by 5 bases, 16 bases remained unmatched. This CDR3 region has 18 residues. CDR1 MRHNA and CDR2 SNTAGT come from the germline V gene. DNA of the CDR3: TGTGCCAGCAGCCAGACCAGGGCTAGCGGGAGGGTAAGGGAGACCCAGTACTTC. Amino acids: CASSQTRASGRVRETQYF.

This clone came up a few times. The CDR3, as DNA: TGCGCCAGCAGCCAAGCGGCGGGCAGGGGGTCTGGAAACACCATATATTTT. This translates into CASSQAAGRGSGNTIYF. The chain recombines TRBV4-3 with TRBJ1-3, with TRBD1 matching 7 bases. Germline-derived CDR1 and CDR2 are LGHNA and YSLEER. V lost 1 base and J lost 1; bases outside the gene matches: 7. This CDR3 is built from 17 residues.

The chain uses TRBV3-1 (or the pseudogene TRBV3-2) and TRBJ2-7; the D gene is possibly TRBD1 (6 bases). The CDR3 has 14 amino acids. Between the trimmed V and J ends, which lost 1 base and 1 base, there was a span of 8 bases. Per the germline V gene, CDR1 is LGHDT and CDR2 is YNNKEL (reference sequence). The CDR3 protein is CASSQAQGSYEQYF. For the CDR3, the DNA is TGTGCCAGCAGCCAAGCACAGGGTTCCTACGAGCAGTACTTC.

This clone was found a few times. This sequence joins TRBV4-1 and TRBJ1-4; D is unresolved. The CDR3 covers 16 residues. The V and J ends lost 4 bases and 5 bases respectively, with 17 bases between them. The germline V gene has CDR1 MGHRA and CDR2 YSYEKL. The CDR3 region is CASSLLGAGFNEKLFF. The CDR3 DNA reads TGCGCCAGCAGCCTCCTCGGCGCGGGGTTCAATGAAAAACTGTTTTTT.

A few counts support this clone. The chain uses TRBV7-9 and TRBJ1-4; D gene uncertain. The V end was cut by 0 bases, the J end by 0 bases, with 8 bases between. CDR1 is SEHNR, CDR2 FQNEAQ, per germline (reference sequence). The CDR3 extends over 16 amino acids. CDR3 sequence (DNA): TGTGCCAGCAGCTTAGCTTACAGTTCAACTAATGAAAAACTGTTTTTT. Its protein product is CASSLAYSSTNEKLFF. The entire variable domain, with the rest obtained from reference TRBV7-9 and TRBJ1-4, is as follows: DTGVSQNPRHKITKRGQNVTFRCDPISEHNRLYWYRQTLGQGPEFLTYFQNEAQLEKSRLLSDRFSAERPKGSFSTLEIQRTEQGDSAMYLCASSLAYSSTNEKLFFGSGTQLSVL.

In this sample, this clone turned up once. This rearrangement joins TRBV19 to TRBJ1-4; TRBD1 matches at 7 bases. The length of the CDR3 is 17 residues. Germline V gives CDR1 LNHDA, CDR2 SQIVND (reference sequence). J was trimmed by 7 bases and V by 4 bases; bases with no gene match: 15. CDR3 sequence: CASSTSIRQGSTEKLFF. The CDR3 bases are TGTGCCAGTAGTACTAGCATCCGACAGGGAAGTACTGAAAAACTGTTTTTT. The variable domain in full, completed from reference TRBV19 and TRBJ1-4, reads DGGITQSPKYLFRKEGQNVTLSCEQNLNHDAMYWYRQDPGQGLRLIYYSQIVNDFQKGDIAEGYSVSREKKESFPLTVTSAQKNPTAFYLCASSTSIRQGSTEKLFFGSGTQLSVL.

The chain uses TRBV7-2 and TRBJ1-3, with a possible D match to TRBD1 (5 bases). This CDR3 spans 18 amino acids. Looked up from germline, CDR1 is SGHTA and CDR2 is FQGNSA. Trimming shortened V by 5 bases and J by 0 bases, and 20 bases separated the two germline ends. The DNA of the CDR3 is TGTGCCAGCAGCCTCCAATCTGGGGGGATAGTCTCTGGAAACACCATATATTTT. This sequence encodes CASSLQSGGIVSGNTIYF.

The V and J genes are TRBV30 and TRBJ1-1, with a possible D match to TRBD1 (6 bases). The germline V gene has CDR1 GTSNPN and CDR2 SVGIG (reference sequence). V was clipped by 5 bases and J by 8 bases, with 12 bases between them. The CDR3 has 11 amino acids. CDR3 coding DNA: TGTGCCTGGTCCTTAGGGGGAGAAGCTTTCTTT. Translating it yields CAWSLGGEAFF. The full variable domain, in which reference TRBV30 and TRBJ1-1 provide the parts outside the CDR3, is SQTIHQWPATLVQPVGSPLSLECTVEGTSNPNLYWYRQAAGRGLQLLFYSVGIGQISSEVPQNLSASRPQDRQFILSSKKLLLSDSGFYLCAWSLGGEAFFGQGTRLTVV.

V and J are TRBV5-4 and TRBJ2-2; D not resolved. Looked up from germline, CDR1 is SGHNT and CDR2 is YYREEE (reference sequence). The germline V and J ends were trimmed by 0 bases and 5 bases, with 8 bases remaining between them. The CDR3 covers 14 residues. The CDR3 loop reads CASSLDATTGELFF. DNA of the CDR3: TGTGCCAGCAGCTTGGACGCGACTACCGGGGAGCTGTTTTTT. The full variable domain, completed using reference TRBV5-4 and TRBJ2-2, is ETGVTQSPTHLIKTRGQQVTLRCSSQSGHNTVSWYQQALGQGPQFIFQYYREEENGRGNFPPRFSGLQFPNYSSELNVNALELDDSALYLCASSLDATTGELFFGEGSRLTVL.

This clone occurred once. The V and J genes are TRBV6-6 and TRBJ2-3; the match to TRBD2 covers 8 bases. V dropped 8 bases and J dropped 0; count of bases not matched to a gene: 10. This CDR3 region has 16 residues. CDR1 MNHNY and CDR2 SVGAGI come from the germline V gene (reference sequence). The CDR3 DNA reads TGTGCCAGCCGACTAGCGTTTGAGACTAGCACAGATACGCAGTATTTT. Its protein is CASRLAFETSTDTQYF.

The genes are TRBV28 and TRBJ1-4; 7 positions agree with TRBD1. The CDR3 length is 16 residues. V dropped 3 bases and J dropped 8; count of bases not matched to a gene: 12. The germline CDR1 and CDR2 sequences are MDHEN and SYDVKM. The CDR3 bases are TGTGCCAGCAGTTTGCGAACTACGACAGGGACGGAAAAACTGTTTTTT. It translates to CASSLRTTTGTEKLFF.

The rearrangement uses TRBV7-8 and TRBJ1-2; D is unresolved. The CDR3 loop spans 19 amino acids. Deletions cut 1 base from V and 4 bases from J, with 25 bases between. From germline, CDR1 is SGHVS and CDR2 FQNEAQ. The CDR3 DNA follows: TGTGCCAGCAGCTTAGTCACCACCGGGAGTACCCGTCTAGGCTATGGCTACACCTTC. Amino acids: CASSLVTTGSTRLGYGYTF. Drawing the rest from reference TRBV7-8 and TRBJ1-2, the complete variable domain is GAGVSQSPRYKVAKRGQDVALRCDPISGHVSLFWYQQALGQGPEFLTYFQNEAQLDKSGLPSDRFFAERPEGSVSTLKIQRTQQEDSAVYLCASSLVTTGSTRLGYGYTFGSGTRLTVV.

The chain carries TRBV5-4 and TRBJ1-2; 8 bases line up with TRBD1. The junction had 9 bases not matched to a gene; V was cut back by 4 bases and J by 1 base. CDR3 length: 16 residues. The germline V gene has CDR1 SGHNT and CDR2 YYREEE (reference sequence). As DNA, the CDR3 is TGTGCCAGCAGCCCGACTGGACAGGGCCTTAACTATGGCTACACCTTC. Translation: CASSPTGQGLNYGYTF.

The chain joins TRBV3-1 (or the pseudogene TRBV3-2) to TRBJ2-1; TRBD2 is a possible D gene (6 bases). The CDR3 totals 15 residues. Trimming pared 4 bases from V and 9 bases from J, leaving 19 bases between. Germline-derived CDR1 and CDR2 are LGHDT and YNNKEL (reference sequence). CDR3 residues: CASSLDSSGDSEQFF. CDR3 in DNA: TGTGCCAGCAGCCTCGATAGTAGCGGAGACAGTGAGCAGTTCTTC.